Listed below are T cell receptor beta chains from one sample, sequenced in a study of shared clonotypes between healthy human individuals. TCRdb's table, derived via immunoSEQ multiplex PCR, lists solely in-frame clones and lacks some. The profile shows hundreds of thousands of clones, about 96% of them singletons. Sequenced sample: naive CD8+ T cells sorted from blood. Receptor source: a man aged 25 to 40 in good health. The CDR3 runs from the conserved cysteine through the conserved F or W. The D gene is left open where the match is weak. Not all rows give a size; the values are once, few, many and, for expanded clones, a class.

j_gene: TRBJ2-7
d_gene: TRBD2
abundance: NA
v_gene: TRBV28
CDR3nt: TGTGCCAGCAGTTTGGGTCGTCAAGCGGGAGGGCCCTACGAGCAGTACTTC
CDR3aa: CASSLGRQAGGPYEQYF

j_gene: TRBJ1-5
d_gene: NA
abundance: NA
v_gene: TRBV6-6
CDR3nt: TGTGCCAGCAGTTACTACGGGTACTATAGCAATCAGCCCCAGCATTTT
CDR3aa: CASSYYGYYSNQPQHF

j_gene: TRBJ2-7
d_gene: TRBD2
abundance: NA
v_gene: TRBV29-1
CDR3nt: TGCAGCGTAGTACGTACTAGCGGGAGTCTGGGCGAGCAGTACTTC
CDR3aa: CSVVRTSGSLGEQYF

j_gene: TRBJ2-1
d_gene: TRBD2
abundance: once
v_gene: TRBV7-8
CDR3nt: TGTGCCAGCAGCTTTCCGGCTAGCGGGGAGGGAGCGCCCTACAATGAGCAGTTCTTC
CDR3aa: CASSFPASGEGAPYNEQFF

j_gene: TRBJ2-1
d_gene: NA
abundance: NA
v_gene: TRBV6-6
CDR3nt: TGTGCCAGTAAGGGGATCTCCTACAATGAGCAGTTCTTC
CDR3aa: CASKGISYNEQFF

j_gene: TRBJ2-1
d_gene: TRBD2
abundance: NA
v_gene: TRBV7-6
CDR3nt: TGTGCCAGCAGCTTGTTAAATCTGAGCGGGAGACAGTACAATGAGCAGTTCTTC
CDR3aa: CASSLLNLSGRQYNEQFF

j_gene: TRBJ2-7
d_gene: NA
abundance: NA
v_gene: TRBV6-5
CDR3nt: TGTGCCAGCAGTTACCAAGGGGCCCTCGGCGAGCAGTACTTC
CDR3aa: CASSYQGALGEQYF

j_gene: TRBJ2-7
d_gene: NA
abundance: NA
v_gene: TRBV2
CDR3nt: TGTGCCAGCATACCGGAGACCTACGAGCAGTACTTC
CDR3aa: CASIPETYEQYF

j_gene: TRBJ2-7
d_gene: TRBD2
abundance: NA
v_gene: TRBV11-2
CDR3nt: TGTGCCAGCAGCTCTGGGACTAGGGGCGTCTACGAGCAGTACTTC
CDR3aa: CASSSGTRGVYEQYF

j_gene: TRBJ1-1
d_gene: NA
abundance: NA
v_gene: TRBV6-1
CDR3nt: TGTGCCAGCAGGGGGGACCGGTTTGGTGAAGCTTTCTTT
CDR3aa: CASRGDRFGEAFF

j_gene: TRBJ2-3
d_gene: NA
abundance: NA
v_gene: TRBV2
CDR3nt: TGTGCCAGCAGTGAAGGGCAGGGAACGAGCACAGATACGCAGTATTTT
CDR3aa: CASSEGQGTSTDTQYF

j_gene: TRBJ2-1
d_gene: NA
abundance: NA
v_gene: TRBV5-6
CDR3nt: TGTGCCAGCAGCTTGGAGGTGGGGCTCTTCTACAATGAGCAGTTCTTC
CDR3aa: CASSLEVGLFYNEQFF

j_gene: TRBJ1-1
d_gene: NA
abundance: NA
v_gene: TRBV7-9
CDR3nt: TGTGCCAGCAGCTTACCGGGGGCCGGGGGCACTGAAGCTTTCTTT
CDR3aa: CASSLPGAGGTEAFF

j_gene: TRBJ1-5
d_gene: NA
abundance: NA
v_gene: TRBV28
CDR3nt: TGTGCCAGCAGCCAAACTGAGCCCCAGCATTTT
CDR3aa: CASSQTEPQHF

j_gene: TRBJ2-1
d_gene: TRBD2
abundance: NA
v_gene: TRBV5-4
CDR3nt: TGTGCCAGCAGTTCACTAGCGGGAGTCTACAATGAGCAGTTCTTC
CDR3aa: CASSSLAGVYNEQFF

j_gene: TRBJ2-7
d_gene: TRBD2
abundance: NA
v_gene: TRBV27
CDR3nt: TGTGCCAGCAGTCTCAGTAGCGGGAACCCCTACGAGCAGTACTTC
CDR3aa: CASSLSSGNPYEQYF

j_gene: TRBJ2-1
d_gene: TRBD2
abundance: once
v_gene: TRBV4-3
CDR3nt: TGCGCCAGCAGCCAAGACCTTTATCGGGAGGGCTCCTACAATGAGCAGTTCTTC
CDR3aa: CASSQDLYREGSYNEQFF

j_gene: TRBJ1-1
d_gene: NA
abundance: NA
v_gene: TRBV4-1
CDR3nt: TGCGCCAGCAGCCAAGGTCAGGGCGGGACTGAAGCTTTCTTT
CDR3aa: CASSQGQGGTEAFF

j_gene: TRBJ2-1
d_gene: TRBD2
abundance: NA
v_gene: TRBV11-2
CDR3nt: TGTGCCAGCAGCTCCTCGGGCGGGAGGAGGAATGAGCAGTTCTTC
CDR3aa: CASSSSGGRRNEQFF

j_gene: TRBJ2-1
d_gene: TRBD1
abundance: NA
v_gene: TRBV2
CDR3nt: TGTGCCAGCACCGGACAGGGGGCGGTGAATGAGCAGTTCTTC
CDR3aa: CASTGQGAVNEQFF

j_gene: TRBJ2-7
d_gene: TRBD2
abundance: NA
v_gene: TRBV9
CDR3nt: TGTGCCAGCAGCGAGGAGTTAGCGGGGTCCTACGAGCAGTACTTC
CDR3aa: CASSEELAGSYEQYF

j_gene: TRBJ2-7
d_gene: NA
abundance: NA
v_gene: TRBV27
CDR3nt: TGTGCCAGCAGCTCCGGACTGGTTAGGAACGAGCAGTACTTC
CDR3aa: CASSSGLVRNEQYF

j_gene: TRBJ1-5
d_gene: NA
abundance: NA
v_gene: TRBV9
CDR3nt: TGTGCCAGCAGCGTCGGGACGAGGGGGGGCAATCAGCCCCAGCATTTT
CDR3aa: CASSVGTRGGNQPQHF

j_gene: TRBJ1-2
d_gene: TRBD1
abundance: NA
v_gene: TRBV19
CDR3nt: TGTGCCAGTAGTATTAGAATCGGCAGGGGGCTGATTCTGTCAGCCCACTATGGCTACACCTTC
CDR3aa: CASSIRIGRGLILSAHYGYTF

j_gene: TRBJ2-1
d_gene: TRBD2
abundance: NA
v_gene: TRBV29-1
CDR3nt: TGCAGCGTCGTCTTAGCGGGAGCGGGATATGAGCAGTTCTTC
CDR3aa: CSVVLAGAGYEQFF

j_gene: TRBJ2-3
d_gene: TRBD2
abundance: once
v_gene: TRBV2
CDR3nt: TGTGCCAGCAGGCGACTAGCGGGAGCCGCAGATACGCAGTATTTT
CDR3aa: CASRRLAGAADTQYF